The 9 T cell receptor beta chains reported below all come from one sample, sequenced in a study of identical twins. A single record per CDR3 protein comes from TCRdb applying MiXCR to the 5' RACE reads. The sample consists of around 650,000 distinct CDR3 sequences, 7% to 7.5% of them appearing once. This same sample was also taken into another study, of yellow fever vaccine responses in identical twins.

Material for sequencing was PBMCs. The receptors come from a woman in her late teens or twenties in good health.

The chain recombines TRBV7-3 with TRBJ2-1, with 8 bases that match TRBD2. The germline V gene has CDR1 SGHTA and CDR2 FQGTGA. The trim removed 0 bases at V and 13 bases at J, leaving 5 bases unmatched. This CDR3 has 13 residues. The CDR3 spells CASSLTGGRPQFF. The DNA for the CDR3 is TGTGCCAGCAGCTTAACTGGCGGGAGGCCCCAGTTCTTC.

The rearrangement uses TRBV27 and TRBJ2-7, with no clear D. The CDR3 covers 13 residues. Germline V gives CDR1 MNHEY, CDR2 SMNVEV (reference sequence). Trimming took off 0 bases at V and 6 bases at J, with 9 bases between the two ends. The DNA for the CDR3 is TGTGCCAGCAGTTTATCTGCCGTTTCCGAGCAGTACTTC. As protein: CASSLSAVSEQYF.

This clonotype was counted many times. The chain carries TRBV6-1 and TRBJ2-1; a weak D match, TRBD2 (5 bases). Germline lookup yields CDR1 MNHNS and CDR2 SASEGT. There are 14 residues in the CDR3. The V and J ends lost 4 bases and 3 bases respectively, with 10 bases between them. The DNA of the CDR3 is TGTGCCAGCAGTGCAGCGGTGAGCTACAATGAGCAGTTCTTC. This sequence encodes CASSAAVSYNEQFF.

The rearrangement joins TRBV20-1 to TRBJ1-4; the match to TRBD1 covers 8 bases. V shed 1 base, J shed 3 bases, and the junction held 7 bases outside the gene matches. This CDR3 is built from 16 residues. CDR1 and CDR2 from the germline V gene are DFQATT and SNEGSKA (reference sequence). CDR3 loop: CSARGQGFPANEKLFF. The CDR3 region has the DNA TGCAGTGCTAGAGGACAGGGGTTCCCAGCTAATGAAAAACTGTTTTTT.

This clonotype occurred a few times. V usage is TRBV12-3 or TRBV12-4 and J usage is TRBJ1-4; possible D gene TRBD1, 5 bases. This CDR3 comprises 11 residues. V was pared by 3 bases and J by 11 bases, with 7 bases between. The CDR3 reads CASSFDSKLFF. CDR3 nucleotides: TGTGCCAGCAGTTTCGACAGCAAACTGTTTTTT.

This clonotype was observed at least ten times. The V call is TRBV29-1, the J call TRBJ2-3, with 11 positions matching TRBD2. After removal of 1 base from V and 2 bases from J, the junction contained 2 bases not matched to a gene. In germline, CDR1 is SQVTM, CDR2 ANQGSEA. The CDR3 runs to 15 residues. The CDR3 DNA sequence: TGCAGCGTTGAAGGGACTAGCGGGCCCACAGATACGCAGTATTTT. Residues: CSVEGTSGPTDTQYF.

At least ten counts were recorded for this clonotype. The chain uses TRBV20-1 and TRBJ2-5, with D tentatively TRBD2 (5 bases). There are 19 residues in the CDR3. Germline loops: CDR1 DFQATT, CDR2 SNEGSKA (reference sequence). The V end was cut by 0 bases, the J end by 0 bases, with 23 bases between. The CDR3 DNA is TGCAGTGCTAGAGATCTCGAAGTGGGTCCAGCGGCTTACCAAGAGACCCAGTACTTC. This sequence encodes CSARDLEVGPAAYQETQYF.

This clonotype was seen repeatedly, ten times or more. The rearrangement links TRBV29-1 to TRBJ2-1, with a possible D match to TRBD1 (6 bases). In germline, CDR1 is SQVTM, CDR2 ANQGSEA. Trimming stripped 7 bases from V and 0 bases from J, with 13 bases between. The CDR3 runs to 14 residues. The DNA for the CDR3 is TGCAGCGAACTGGACAGCCGCTCCTACAATGAGCAGTTCTTC. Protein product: CSELDSRSYNEQFF.

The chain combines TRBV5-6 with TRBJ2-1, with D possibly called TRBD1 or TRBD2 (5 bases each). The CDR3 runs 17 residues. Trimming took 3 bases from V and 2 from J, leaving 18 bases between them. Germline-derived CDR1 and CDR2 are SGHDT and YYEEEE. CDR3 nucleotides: TGTGCCAGCAGCTCTCGTGAGGGGCTACACACCTACAATGAGCAGTTCTTC. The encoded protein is CASSSREGLHTYNEQFF.